The 10 T cell receptor beta chains below come from one sample, sequenced in a study of T cell responses to AZD1222 COVID-19 vaccine. The data were produced by immunoSEQ multiplex PCR, yet TCRdb's version contains in-frame clones alone and is incomplete. The sample holds 120,000 or so clones, roughly nine tenths seen once. Source: peripheral blood, taken on day 0 of AZD1222 vaccination. Source of these receptors: an adult in good health.

This clone was picked up one time. J is TRBJ1-3 and V is TRBV6-6; D is perhaps TRBD1 (6 bases). With 5 bases removed from V and 4 bases from J, the gap between germline ends came to 15 bases. Germline V gives CDR1 MNHNY, CDR2 SVGAGI (reference sequence). CDR3 length: 15 amino acids. For the CDR3, the DNA is TGTGCCAGCAGTGGTGCCGCCGGGACAGGAAACACCATATATTTT. This codes for CASSGAAGTGNTIYF.

The genes are TRBV7-9 and TRBJ1-5; 7 positions agree with TRBD1. Looked up from germline, CDR1 is SEHNR and CDR2 is FQNEAQ (reference sequence). With V trimmed by 1 base and J by 2 bases, 2 bases remained unmatched. The CDR3 totals 15 residues. The CDR3 region has the DNA TGTGCCAGCAGCTTAGGTGGGACAGGCAATCAGCCCCAGCATTTT. Amino acids: CASSLGGTGNQPQHF.

The genes are TRBV5-1 and TRBJ2-7; no definite D call. The V and J ends lost 1 base and 2 bases respectively, with 7 bases between them. CDR1 and CDR2 from the germline V gene are SGHRS and YFSETQ. CDR3 length: 13 residues. The CDR3 DNA follows: TGCGCCAGCAGCTTGACCAGGCCCTACGAGCAGTACTTC. Residues: CASSLTRPYEQYF. Using reference TRBV5-1 and TRBJ2-7 for the parts outside the CDR3, the full variable domain is KAGVTQTPRYLIKTRGQQVTLSCSPISGHRSVSWYQQTPGQGLQFLFEYFSETQRNKGNFPGRFSGRQFSNSRSEMNVSTLELGDSALYLCASSLTRPYEQYFGPGTRLTVT.

The CDR3 here is CATTGPLNTEAFF. The CDR3 DNA follows: TGTGCCACCACCGGGCCCCTGAACACTGAAGCTTTCTTT. This rearrangement joins TRBV10-3 to TRBJ1-1; D unresolved. There are 13 residues in the CDR3. Germline CDR1 and CDR2: ENHRY and SYGVKD. Trimming shortened V by 10 bases and J by 0 bases, and 12 bases separated the two germline ends.

The chain couples TRBV5-1 to TRBJ1-6, with D tentatively TRBD1 (6 bases). The germline gives CDR1 SGHRS, CDR2 YFSETQ. Trimming left V 4 bases short and J 14 bases short, with 13 bases between. This CDR3 has 12 residues. In DNA, the CDR3 is TGCGCCAGCAGCGTAACACAGGGAACCCTCCACTTT. It is translated as CASSVTQGTLHF.

This sequence joins TRBV12-3 or TRBV12-4 and TRBJ2-5, with D perhaps TRBD1 (5 bases). V shed 2 bases and J shed 4 bases, with 5 bases lying between them. The CDR3 contains 12 residues. CDR3 region: CASSLTGETQYF. For the CDR3, the DNA is TGTGCCAGCAGTTTAACAGGAGAGACCCAGTACTTC.

The gene calls are TRBV11-2 and TRBJ2-1, with D maybe TRBD2 (5 bases). V was shortened by 2 bases and J by 9 bases, with 14 bases between the two germline ends. The CDR3 runs 14 residues. Germline assignment: CDR1 SGHAT and CDR2 FQNNGV. CDR3 residues: CASSLRASWSEQFF. The CDR3 coding sequence is TGTGCCAGCAGCTTAAGGGCTAGCTGGAGTGAGCAGTTCTTC.

By share, this clone counts as medium-sized (0.01 to 0.1%). V is TRBV19 and J is TRBJ2-4; 12 bases are shared with TRBD2. This CDR3 region has 21 residues. Germline lookup yields CDR1 LNHDA and CDR2 SQIVND (reference sequence). V lost 7 bases, J lost 0 bases, and 19 bases stayed unmatched. The CDR3 spells CASTIRVGLAGRGLAKNIQYF. Here the CDR3 DNA reads TGTGCCAGTACCATCCGGGTCGGACTAGCGGGGCGGGGACTAGCCAAAAACATTCAGTACTTC.

This clone was recorded only once. The gene calls are TRBV29-1 and TRBJ1-2; D may be TRBD1 (5 bases). The CDR3 is 14 amino acids. Germline loops: CDR1 SQVTM, CDR2 ANQGSEA. V was pared by 0 bases and J by 5 bases, with 13 bases between. The CDR3 loop is CSVEDRQLSYGYTF. The CDR3 DNA reads TGCAGCGTTGAAGATCGACAGTTGAGTTATGGCTACACCTTC.

The chain combines TRBV30 with TRBJ1-1; D may be TRBD1 (5 bases). The CDR3 covers 14 residues. V was trimmed by 3 bases and J by 1 base, leaving 12 bases between them. CDR1 is GTSNPN and CDR2 is SVGIG in the germline V gene (reference sequence). The CDR3 bases are TGTGCCTGGAGGTGGGGGGGAAGGAACACTGAAGCTTTCTTT. Translating gives CAWRWGGRNTEAFF.